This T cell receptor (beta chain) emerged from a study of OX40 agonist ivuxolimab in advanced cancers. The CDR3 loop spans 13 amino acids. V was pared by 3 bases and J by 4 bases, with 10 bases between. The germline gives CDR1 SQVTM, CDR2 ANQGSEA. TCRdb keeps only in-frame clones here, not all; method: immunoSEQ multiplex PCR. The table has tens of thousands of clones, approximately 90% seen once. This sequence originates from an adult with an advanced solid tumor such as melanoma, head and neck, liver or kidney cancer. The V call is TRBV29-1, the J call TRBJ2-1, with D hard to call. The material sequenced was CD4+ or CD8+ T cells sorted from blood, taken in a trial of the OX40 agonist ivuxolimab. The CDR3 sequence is CSVDRQEYNEQFF. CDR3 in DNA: TGCAGCGTTGATAGGCAGGAATACAATGAGCAGTTCTTC.